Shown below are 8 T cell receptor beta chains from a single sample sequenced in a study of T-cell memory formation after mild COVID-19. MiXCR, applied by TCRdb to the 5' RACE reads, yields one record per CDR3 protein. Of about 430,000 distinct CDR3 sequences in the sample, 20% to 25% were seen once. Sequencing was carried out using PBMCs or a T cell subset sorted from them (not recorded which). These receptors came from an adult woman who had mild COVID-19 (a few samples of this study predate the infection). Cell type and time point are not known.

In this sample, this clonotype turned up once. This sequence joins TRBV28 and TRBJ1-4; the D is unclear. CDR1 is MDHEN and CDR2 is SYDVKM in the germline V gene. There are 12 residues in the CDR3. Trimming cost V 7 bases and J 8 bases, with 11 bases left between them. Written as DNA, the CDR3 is TGTGCCAGCATACGGTCCGAGGAAAAACTGTTTTTT. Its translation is CASIRSEEKLFF.

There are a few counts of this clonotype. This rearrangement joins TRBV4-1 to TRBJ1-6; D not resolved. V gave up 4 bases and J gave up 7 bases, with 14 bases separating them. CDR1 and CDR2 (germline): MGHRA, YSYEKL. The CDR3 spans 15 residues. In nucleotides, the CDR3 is TGCGCCAGCAGCCCCCAGACAAGGGCCAATTCACCCCTCCACTTT. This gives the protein CASSPQTRANSPLHF.

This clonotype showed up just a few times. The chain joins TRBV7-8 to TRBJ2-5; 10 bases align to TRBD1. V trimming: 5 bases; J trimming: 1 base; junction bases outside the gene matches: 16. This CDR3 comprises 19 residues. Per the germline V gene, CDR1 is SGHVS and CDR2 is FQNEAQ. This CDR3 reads CASSLWVVGTGEVQETQYF. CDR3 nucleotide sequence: TGTGCCAGCAGCCTTTGGGTTGTGGGGACAGGGGAGGTCCAAGAGACCCAGTACTTC.

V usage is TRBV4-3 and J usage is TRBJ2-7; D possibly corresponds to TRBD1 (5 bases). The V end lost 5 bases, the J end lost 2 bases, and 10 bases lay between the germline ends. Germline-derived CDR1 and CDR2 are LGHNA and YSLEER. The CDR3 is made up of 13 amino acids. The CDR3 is CASSKGFAYEQYF. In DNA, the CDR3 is TGCGCCAGCAGCAAGGGGTTTGCCTACGAGCAGTACTTC.

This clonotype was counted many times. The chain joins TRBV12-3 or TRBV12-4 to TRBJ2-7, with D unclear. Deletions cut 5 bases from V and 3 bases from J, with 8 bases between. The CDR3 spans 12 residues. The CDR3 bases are TGTGCCAGCAGTGTGGGGATCTACGAGCAGTACTTC. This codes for CASSVGIYEQYF.

CDR3 loop: CASSLGGGSVEAFF. The CDR3 DNA reads TGCGCCAGCAGCTTGGGTGGCGGTTCAGTTGAAGCTTTCTTT. J is TRBJ1-1 and V is TRBV5-1; the D is unclear. Germline lookup yields CDR1 SGHRS and CDR2 YFSETQ. This CDR3 is 14 amino acids long. Trimming removed 0 bases at V and 7 bases at J, with 13 bases between. Full variable domain (missing parts from reference TRBV5-1 and TRBJ1-1): KAGVTQTPRYLIKTRGQQVTLSCSPISGHRSVSWYQQTPGQGLQFLFEYFSETQRNKGNFPGRFSGRQFSNSRSEMNVSTLELGDSALYLCASSLGGGSVEAFFGQGTRLTVV.

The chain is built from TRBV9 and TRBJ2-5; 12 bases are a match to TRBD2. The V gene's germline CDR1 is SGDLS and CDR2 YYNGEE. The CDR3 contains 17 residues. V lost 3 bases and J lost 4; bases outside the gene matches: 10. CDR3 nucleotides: TGTGCCAGCAGCGCGCTAGGACTAGCGGGAAACGGAGAGACCCAGTACTTC. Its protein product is CASSALGLAGNGETQYF. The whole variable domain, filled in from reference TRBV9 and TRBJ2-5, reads DSGVTQTPKHLITATGQRVTLRCSPRSGDLSVYWYQQSLDQGLQFLIQYYNGEERAKGNILERFSAQQFPDLHSELNLSSLELGDSALYFCASSALGLAGNGETQYFGPGTRLLVL.

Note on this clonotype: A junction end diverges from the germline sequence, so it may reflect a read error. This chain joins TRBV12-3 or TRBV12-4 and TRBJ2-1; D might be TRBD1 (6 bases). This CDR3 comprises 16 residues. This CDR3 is CASRTGPAMSGNEQLF. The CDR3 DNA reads TGTGCCAGCAGGACAGGACCCGCCATGTCTGGGAATGAGCAGTTATTC.